The 24 T cell receptor beta chains in this list originate from one sample, sequenced in a study of regulatory T cells in long-lasting Graves disease. Time point noted: persistent/refractory GD, antithyroid drugs over 5 years with positive TRAb. From PBMCs, RNA was extracted and then used to make the TCR library. Arm-PCR of CDR3 regions with iRepertoire HTBI primers generated TCR beta libraries. TCRdb analysed the multiplex PCR reads with MiXCR anew, one entry per CDR3 protein. The sample shows some 440,000 distinct CDR3 sequences, roughly 20% of them seen only once. This specimen was peripheral blood mononuclear cells (PBMCs), taken when the disease was refractory, from a patient treated with antithyroid drugs. The receptors originated from a female donor with Graves disease.

The CDR3 DNA sequence: TGCGCCAGCAGCGGACTGGCGCAGGGGGCGATTGGCTACACCTTC. Translated: CASSGLAQGAIGYTF. The genes are TRBV4-3 and TRBJ1-2, with TRBD1 matching over 8 bases. Germline V gene data show CDR1 as LGHNA and CDR2 as YSLEER. V dropped 5 bases and J dropped 7; count of bases not matched to a gene: 12. The length of the CDR3 is 15 residues.

Ten or more counts support this clonotype. The CDR3 nucleotides read TGTGCCAGCAGTTTAGCCGGGCGGAATAATCAGCCCCAGCATTTT. Amino acids: CASSLAGRNNQPQHF. The gene calls are TRBV12-3 or TRBV12-4 and TRBJ1-5; no reliable D call. The CDR3 spans 15 residues. The germline V and J ends were trimmed by 0 bases and 4 bases, with 10 bases remaining between them.

This clonotype was observed a few times. The chain joins TRBV10-3 to TRBJ1-3; 10 bases map to TRBD1. Germline V lookup: CDR1 ENHRY, CDR2 SYGVKD. The ends lost 7 bases at V and 0 bases at J; junction bases unmatched: 18. The CDR3 runs 20 residues. The DNA for the CDR3 is TGTGCCATCACTAACATACCCGGGACAGGGGTCATCCCCTCTGGAAACACCATATATTTT. As protein: CAITNIPGTGVIPSGNTIYF.

This chain uses TRBV6-2 or TRBV6-3 with TRBJ2-7; D not certain. The CDR3 sequence is 19 residues long. Germline CDR1 and CDR2: MNHEY and SVGEGT. Trimming pared 0 bases from V and 0 bases from J, leaving 21 bases between. This chain's CDR3 is CASSYSTPSRVGDSYEQYF. The CDR3 DNA sequence: TGTGCCAGCAGTTACTCGACCCCCTCCCGCGTCGGCGACTCCTACGAGCAGTACTTC.

This clonotype was recorded at least ten times. This chain joins TRBV28 and TRBJ2-7, with 7 bases fitting TRBD1. The junction had 13 bases not matched to a gene; V was cut back by 7 bases and J by 7 bases. The CDR3 extends over 14 amino acids. The germline CDR1 and CDR2 sequences are MDHEN and SYDVKM. This CDR3 reads CASMEHRGPGEQYF. The CDR3 bases are TGTGCCAGCATGGAACACAGGGGTCCGGGTGAGCAGTACTTC.

Ten or more counts support this clonotype. The rearrangement links TRBV27 to TRBJ2-5; D gene unclear. The V end was cut by 0 bases, the J end by 3 bases, with 8 bases between. The CDR3 is 14 residues long. Germline V gene data show CDR1 as MNHEY and CDR2 as SMNVEV (reference sequence). The CDR3 reads CASSLSVREETQYF. In DNA form, the CDR3 reads TGTGCCAGCAGTTTATCGGTTCGGGAAGAGACCCAGTACTTC.

This clonotype occurred a few times. The chain employs TRBV4-3 and TRBJ2-7; 11 nucleotides match TRBD1. In germline, CDR1 is LGHNA, CDR2 YSLEER. V was pared by 2 bases and J by 2 bases, with 5 bases of the junction left unmatched. This CDR3 has 16 amino acids. DNA of the CDR3: TGCGCCAGCAGCCAATCCCAGGACAGGGGGCCCTACGAGCAGTACTTC. Protein product: CASSQSQDRGPYEQYF.

This clonotype was counted many times. The CDR3 spells CASSLEAGGIYEQYF. CDR3 nucleotide sequence: TGCGCCAGCAGCTTGGAAGCGGGAGGAATCTACGAGCAGTACTTC. The J gene is TRBJ2-7, the V gene TRBV5-1, with 9 bases fitting TRBD2. This CDR3 has 15 residues. Trimming at V came to 0 bases and at J to 3 bases, leaving 4 bases not matched to a gene. Germline V CDR1 and CDR2: SGHRS, YFSETQ.

This clonotype occurred once. This could be a read error, since a much larger clone is one nucleotide away. The J gene is TRBJ2-6, the V gene TRBV28; D unresolved. CDR3 length equals 18 residues. Germline values: CDR1 MDHEN, CDR2 SYDVKM. CDR3 sequence (DNA): TGTGCCAGCAGCTCGAATTTTGGGATAGGCTCTAGGGCCAACGTCCTGACTTTC. Protein product: CASSSNFGIGSRANVLTF. The full variable domain, its missing parts supplied by reference TRBV28 and TRBJ2-6, is DVKVTQSSRYLVKRTGEKVFLECVQDMDHENMFWYRQDPGLGLRLIYFSYDVKMKEKGDIPEGYSVSREKKERFSLILESASTNQTSMYLCASSSNFGIGSRANVLTFGAGSRLTVL.

This clonotype was counted ten times or more. The J gene is TRBJ1-2, the V gene TRBV12-3 or TRBV12-4, with D hard to call. The CDR3 totals 12 residues. The V end was cut by 4 bases, the J end by 4 bases, with 7 bases between. The CDR3 sequence: CASSSGPYGYTF. CDR3 in DNA: TGTGCCAGCAGTTCTGGACCCTATGGCTACACCTTC.

The J gene is TRBJ2-2, the V gene TRBV29-1; 12 bases map to TRBD2. The CDR3 totals 14 residues. Germline CDR1 SQVTM, CDR2 ANQGSEA. With V trimmed by 5 bases and J by 7 bases, 5 bases remained unmatched. CDR3: CSVFGLAGIGELFF. The CDR3 DNA follows: TGCAGCGTTTTTGGACTAGCGGGAATCGGGGAGCTGTTTTTT.

This clonotype came up many times. The CDR3 sequence: CASSYSMVQSGSNQPQHF. The CDR3 DNA sequence: TGTGCCAGCAGTTACTCGATGGTTCAGTCGGGGAGCAATCAGCCCCAGCATTTT. V is TRBV6-2 or TRBV6-3 and J is TRBJ1-5; unclear D gene. With 0 bases removed from V and 1 base from J, the gap between germline ends came to 16 bases. CDR1 is MNHEY, CDR2 SVGEGT, per germline. The CDR3 sequence is 18 residues long.

The chain couples TRBV10-1 to TRBJ2-2; D remains unclear. CDR1 WNHNN and CDR2 SYGVQD come from the germline V gene (reference sequence). V shed 2 bases and J shed 2 bases, with 6 bases lying between them. The CDR3 length is 14 residues. In DNA form, the CDR3 reads TGCGCCAGCAGTGAGCTAGTTAACACCGGGGAGCTGTTTTTT. Its translation: CASSELVNTGELFF.

A note on this clonotype: Since the CDR3 does not end with the conserved phenylalanine or tryptophan, this likely comes from a read error. This sequence joins TRBV4-1 and TRBJ1-1; D call uncertain. The V gene lost 0 bases and the J gene lost 5 bases, with 10 bases spanning the gap. The CDR3 spans 14 residues. Looked up from germline, CDR1 is MGHRA and CDR2 is YSYEKL. CDR3 protein: CASSQDSRGTEAFL. The CDR3 DNA follows: TGCGCCAGCAGCCAAGATTCACGGGGAACTGAAGCTTTCCTT.

This clonotype was seen ten or more times. The chain uses TRBV6-1 and TRBJ1-2; D is perhaps TRBD1 (5 bases). CDR3 length equals 13 residues. Germline assignment: CDR1 MNHNS and CDR2 SASEGT. V was shortened by 8 bases and J by 2 bases, with 12 bases between the two germline ends. The CDR3 here is CASGSTANYGYTF. CDR3 nucleotide sequence: TGTGCCAGCGGGTCGACAGCGAACTATGGCTACACCTTC.

This rearrangement joins TRBV30 to TRBJ1-5; no reliable D call. Germline CDR1 GTSNPN, CDR2 SVGIG (reference sequence). The CDR3 runs 15 residues. Trimming stripped 0 bases from V and 4 bases from J, with 13 bases between. Written as DNA, the CDR3 is TGTGCCTGGAGTGTACGAGTCCCCTTTAATCAGCCCCAGCATTTT. Its translation is CAWSVRVPFNQPQHF.

This clonotype came up a few times. V is TRBV20-1 and J is TRBJ2-4, with D perhaps given as TRBD1 or TRBD2 (5 bases each). The V gene lost 0 bases and the J gene lost 1 base, with 10 bases spanning the gap. This CDR3 comprises 15 residues. The germline V gene has CDR1 DFQATT and CDR2 SNEGSKA (reference sequence). CDR3 bases: TGCAGTGCTAGAGATGTTAGGGACGCCAAAAACATTCAGTACTTC. Encoded protein: CSARDVRDAKNIQYF.

The J gene is TRBJ2-3, the V gene TRBV11-2; D is undetermined. V shed 5 bases and J shed 1 base, with 13 bases lying between them. The CDR3 is 15 amino acids. Germline CDR1 SGHAT, CDR2 FQNNGV. The CDR3 is CASSPRFGGTDTQYF. CDR3 DNA: TGTGCCAGCAGCCCCAGGTTTGGGGGCACAGATACGCAGTATTTT.

V and J are TRBV27 and TRBJ1-1; weak D call: TRBD1 (6 bases). V shed 6 bases and J shed 3 bases, with 14 bases lying between them. The CDR3 length is 14 residues. From germline, CDR1 is MNHEY and CDR2 SMNVEV (reference sequence). The CDR3 spells CASSTVGGHTEAFF. The CDR3 DNA follows: TGTGCCAGCAGCACAGTGGGGGGCCACACTGAAGCTTTCTTT.

This clonotype came up once. Given a much more abundant clone one base away, this may be a read error. This chain joins TRBV28 and TRBJ2-7; unclear D gene. The CDR3 is 13 amino acids. The germline V and J ends were trimmed by 5 bases and 3 bases, with 11 bases remaining between them. The germline gives CDR1 MDHEN, CDR2 SYDVKM. CDR3 residues: CASSRGADYEQYF. In DNA form, the CDR3 reads TGTGCCAGCAGTAGAGGTGCCGACTACGAGCAGTACTTC.

This clonotype was counted only a few times. This chain uses TRBV29-1 with TRBJ2-7, with D tentatively TRBD2 (5 bases). The V end lost 6 bases, the J end lost 3 bases, and 9 bases lay between the germline ends. The germline V gene has CDR1 SQVTM and CDR2 ANQGSEA. The CDR3 extends over 11 amino acids. The CDR3 here is CSVQEDYEQYF. DNA for the CDR3: TGCAGCGTGCAGGAGGACTACGAGCAGTACTTC.

This clonotype was picked up a small number of times. The V call is TRBV5-6, the J call TRBJ1-2, with TRBD1 as a possible D gene (6 bases). CDR3 length: 15 residues. Germline CDR1 is SGHDT and CDR2 is YYEEEE. The ends were cut back, 4 bases at V and 3 bases at J, with 16 bases in the middle. This chain's CDR3 is CASSGAVPGDYGYTF. The CDR3 DNA sequence: TGTGCCAGCAGCGGTGCGGTTCCAGGGGACTATGGCTACACCTTC.

This clonotype was detected many times. This chain joins TRBV9 and TRBJ2-5; D remains unclear. CDR3 size: 13 residues. V was pared by 0 bases and J by 2 bases, with 5 bases between. Germline V gene data show CDR1 as SGDLS and CDR2 as YYNGEE. The CDR3 spells CASSVDTQETQYF. The CDR3 nucleotides are TGTGCCAGCAGCGTAGATACTCAAGAGACCCAGTACTTC. The whole variable domain, remainder taken from reference TRBV9 and TRBJ2-5, is DSGVTQTPKHLITATGQRVTLRCSPRSGDLSVYWYQQSLDQGLQFLIQYYNGEERAKGNILERFSAQQFPDLHSELNLSSLELGDSALYFCASSVDTQETQYFGPGTRLLVL.

This clonotype came up a few times. The chain carries TRBV5-1 and TRBJ2-2; 9 nucleotides match TRBD1. Germline lookup yields CDR1 SGHRS and CDR2 YFSETQ. CDR3 length equals 17 residues. The junction had 14 bases not matched to a gene; V was cut back by 4 bases and J by 7 bases. As DNA, the CDR3 is TGCGCCAGCAGCCGGGGACTAAGACAGGGGGGACTCGGGGAGCTGTTTTTT. It codes for CASSRGLRQGGLGELFF.